The subject of this entry is one TCR beta chain. Its antigen is currently unknown. These data originate in a study of T cells in localized non-small cell lung cancer. Overall study results and limits: Adjacent lung held a median around 60 of the top 100 tumor clones. Greater T cell density in blood accompanied longer overall survival.

With 5 bases removed from V and 6 bases from J, the gap between germline ends came to 19 bases. CDR3 length equals 15 residues. CDR1 and CDR2 (germline): MDHEN, SYDVKM. Generated by immunoSEQ multiplex PCR, the TCRdb table keeps only in-frame clones and is missing some. The sample contains some 3,100 clones, around 28% of which appear only once. The chain has TRBV28 and TRBJ1-2; D call uncertain. This specimen consisted of lung tumor tissue, obtained before any cancer treatment. The receptor comes from a man between 40 and 70 years old with stage III lung adenocarcinoma. The CDR3 sequence is CASSPQTRPEHGYTF. CDR3 coding DNA: TGTGCCAGCAGTCCGCAAACCCGCCCGGAGCATGGCTACACCTTC.